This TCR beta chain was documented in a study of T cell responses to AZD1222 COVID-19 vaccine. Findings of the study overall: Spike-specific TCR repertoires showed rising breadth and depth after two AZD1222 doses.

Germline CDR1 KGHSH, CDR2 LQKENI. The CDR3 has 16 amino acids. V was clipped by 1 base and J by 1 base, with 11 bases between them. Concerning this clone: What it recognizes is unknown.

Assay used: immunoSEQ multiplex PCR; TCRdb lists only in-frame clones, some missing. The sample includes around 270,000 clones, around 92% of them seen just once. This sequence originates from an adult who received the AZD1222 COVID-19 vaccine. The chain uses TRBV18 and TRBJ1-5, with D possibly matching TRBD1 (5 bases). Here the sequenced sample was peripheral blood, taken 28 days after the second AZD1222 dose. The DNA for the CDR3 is TGTGCCAGCTCACCACGGGCCGGGGCCAGCAATCAGCCCCAGCATTTT. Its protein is CASSPRAGASNQPQHF.